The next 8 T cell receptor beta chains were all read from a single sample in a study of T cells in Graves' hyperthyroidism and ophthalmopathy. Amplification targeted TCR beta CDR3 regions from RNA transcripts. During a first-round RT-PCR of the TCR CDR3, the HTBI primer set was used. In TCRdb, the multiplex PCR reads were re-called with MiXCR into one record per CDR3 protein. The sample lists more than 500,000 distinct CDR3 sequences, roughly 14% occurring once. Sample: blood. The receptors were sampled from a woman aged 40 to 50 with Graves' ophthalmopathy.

The CDR3 region is CASSHRQGIEQYF. The CDR3 DNA reads as TGCGCCAGCAGCCACCGGCAGGGCATCGAGCAGTACTTC. The rearrangement links TRBV4-3 to TRBJ2-7, with D possibly TRBD1 on 5 matching bases. Germline values: CDR1 LGHNA, CDR2 YSLEER. V was cut by 3 bases and J by 6 bases, with 12 bases left in between. This CDR3 spans 13 amino acids.

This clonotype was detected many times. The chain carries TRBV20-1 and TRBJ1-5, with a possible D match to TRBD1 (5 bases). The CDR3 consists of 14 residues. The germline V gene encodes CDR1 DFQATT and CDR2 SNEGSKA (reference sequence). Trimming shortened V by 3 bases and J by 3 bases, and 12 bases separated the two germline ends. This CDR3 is CSASIGASNQPQHF. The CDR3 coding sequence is TGCAGTGCTAGTATTGGGGCCTCCAATCAGCCCCAGCATTTT.

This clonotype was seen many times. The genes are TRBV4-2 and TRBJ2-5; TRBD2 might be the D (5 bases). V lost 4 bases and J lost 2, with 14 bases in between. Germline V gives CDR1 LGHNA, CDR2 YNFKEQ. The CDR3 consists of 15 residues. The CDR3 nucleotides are TGTGCCAGCAGCCCGTCCGTGACTATTCAAGAGACCCAGTACTTC. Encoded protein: CASSPSVTIQETQYF.

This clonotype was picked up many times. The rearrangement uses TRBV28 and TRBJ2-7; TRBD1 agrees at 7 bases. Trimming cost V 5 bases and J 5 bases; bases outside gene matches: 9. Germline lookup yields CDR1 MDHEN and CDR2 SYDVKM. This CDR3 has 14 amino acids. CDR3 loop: CASSPQQGLHEQYF. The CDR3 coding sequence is TGTGCCAGCAGTCCACAACAGGGGCTGCACGAGCAGTACTTC.

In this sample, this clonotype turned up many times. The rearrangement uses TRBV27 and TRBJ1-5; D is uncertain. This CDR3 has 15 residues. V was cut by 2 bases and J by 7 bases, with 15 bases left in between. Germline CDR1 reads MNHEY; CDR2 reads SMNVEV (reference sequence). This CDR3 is CASSLSLERGQPQHF. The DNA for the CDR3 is TGTGCCAGCAGTTTAAGTTTGGAAAGAGGGCAGCCCCAGCATTTT.

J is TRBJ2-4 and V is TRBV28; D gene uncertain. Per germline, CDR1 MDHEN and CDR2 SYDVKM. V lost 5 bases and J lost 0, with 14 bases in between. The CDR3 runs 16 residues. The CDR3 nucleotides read TGTGCCAGCAGTCCAGCAATCACCCTAGCCAAAAACATTCAGTACTTC. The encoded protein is CASSPAITLAKNIQYF.

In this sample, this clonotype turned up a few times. The CDR3 spells CASSLSQTNEKLFF. The CDR3, as DNA: TGTGCCAGCAGTTTAAGTCAGACTAATGAAAAACTGTTTTTT. The chain combines TRBV27 with TRBJ1-4, with D unclear. There are 14 residues in the CDR3. CDR1 is MNHEY, CDR2 SMNVEV, per germline (reference sequence). Trimming removed 2 bases at V and 2 bases at J, with 6 bases between.

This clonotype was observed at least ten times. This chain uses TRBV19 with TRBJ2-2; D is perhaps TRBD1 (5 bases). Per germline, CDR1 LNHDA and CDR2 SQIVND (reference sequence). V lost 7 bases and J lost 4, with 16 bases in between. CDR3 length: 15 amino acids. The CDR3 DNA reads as TGTGCCAGTACCCCAGGGCAGGGTAGCACCGGGGAGCTGTTTTTT. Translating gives CASTPGQGSTGELFF.